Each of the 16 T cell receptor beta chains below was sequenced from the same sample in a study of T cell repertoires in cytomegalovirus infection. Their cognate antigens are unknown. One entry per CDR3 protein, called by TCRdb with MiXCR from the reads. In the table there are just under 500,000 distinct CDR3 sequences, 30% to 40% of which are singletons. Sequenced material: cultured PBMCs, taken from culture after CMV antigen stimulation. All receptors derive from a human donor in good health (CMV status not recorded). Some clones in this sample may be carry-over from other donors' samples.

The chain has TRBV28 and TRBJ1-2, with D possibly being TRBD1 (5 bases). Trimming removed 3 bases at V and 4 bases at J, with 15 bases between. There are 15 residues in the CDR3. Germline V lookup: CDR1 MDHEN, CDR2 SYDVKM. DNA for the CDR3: TGTGCCAGCAGTTTGATCTCCGGGACGGGCTATGGCTACACCTTC. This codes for CASSLISGTGYGYTF.

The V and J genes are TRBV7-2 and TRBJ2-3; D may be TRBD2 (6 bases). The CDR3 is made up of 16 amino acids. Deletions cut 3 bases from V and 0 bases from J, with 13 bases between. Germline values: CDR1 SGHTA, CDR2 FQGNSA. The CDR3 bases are TGTGCCAGCAGCTTTCGAGCGGGCTCCAGCACAGATACGCAGTATTTT. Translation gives CASSFRAGSSTDTQYF.

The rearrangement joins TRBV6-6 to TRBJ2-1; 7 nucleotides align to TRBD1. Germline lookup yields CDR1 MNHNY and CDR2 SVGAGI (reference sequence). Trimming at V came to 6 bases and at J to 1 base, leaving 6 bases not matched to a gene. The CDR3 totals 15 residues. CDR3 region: CASSKDRESYNEQFF. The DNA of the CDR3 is TGTGCCAGCAGCAAAGACAGGGAATCCTACAATGAGCAGTTCTTC.

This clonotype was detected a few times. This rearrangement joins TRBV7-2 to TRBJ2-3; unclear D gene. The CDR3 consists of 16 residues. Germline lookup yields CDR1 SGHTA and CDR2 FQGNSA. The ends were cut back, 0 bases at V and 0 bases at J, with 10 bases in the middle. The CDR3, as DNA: TGTGCCAGCAGCTTAGCTGGAAGCCCTAGCACAGATACGCAGTATTTT. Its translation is CASSLAGSPSTDTQYF. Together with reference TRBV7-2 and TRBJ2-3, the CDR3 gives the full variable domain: GAGVSQSPSNKVTEKGKDVELRCDPISGHTALYWYRQSLGQGLEFLIYFQGNSAPDKSGLPSDRFSAERTGGSVSTLTIQRTQQEDSAVYLCASSLAGSPSTDTQYFGPGTRLTVL.

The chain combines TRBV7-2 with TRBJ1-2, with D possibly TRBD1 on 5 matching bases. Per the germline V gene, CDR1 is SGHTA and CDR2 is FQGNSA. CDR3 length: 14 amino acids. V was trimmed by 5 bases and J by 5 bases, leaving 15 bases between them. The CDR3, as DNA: TGTGCCAGCAGCCCTAATACCGGGGCTTATGGCTACACCTTC. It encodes CASSPNTGAYGYTF.

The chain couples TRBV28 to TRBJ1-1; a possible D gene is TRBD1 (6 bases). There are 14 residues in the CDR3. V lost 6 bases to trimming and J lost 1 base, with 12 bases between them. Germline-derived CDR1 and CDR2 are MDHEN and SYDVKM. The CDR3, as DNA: TGTGCCAGCAGCCCCGGGACATCGAACACTGAAGCTTTCTTT. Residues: CASSPGTSNTEAFF.

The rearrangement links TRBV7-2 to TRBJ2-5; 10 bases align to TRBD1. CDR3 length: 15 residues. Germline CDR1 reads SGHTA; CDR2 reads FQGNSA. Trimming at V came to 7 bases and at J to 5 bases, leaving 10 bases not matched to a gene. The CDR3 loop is CASTDLGQGLETQYF. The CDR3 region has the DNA TGTGCCAGCACCGATTTGGGACAGGGGTTGGAGACCCAGTACTTC.

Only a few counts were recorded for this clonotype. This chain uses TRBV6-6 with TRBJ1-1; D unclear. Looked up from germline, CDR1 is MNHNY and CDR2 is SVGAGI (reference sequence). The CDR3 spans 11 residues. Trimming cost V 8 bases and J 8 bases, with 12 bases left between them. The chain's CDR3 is CASYRAWEAFF. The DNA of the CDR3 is TGTGCCAGCTATCGGGCTTGGGAAGCTTTCTTT.

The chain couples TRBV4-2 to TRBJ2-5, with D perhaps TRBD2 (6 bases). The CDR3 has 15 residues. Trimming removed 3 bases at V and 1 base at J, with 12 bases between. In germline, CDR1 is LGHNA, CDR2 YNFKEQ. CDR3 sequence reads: CASSQRPGAQETQYF. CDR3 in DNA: TGTGCCAGCAGCCAGAGGCCGGGAGCCCAAGAGACCCAGTACTTC.

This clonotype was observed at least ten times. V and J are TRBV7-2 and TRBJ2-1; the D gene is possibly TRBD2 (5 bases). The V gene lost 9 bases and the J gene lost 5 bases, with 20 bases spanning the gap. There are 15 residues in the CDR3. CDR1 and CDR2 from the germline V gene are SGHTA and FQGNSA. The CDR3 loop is CASSWVSGTDNEQFF. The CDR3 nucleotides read TGTGCCAGTTCGTGGGTGAGCGGAACAGACAATGAGCAGTTCTTC.

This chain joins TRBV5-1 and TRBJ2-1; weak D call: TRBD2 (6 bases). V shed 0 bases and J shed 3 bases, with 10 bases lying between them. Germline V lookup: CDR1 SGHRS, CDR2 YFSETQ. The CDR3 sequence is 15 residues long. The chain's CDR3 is CASSLVTSSYNEQFF. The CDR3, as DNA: TGCGCCAGCAGCTTGGTCACTAGCAGCTACAATGAGCAGTTCTTC.

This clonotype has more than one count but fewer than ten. The CDR3 is CASFDRDGNTIYF. In DNA form, the CDR3 reads TGTGCCAGCTTCGACAGGGATGGAAACACCATATATTTT. The chain is built from TRBV24-1 and TRBJ1-3, with 7 bases fitting TRBD1. V lost 11 bases to trimming and J lost 3 bases; unmatched junction nucleotides: 6. CDR3 length: 13 residues. CDR1 and CDR2 from the germline V gene are KGHDR and SFDVKD.

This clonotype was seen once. The CDR3 nucleotides are TGTGCCAGCACTACTAGCGGGAGGGAAAACACAGATACGCAGTATTTT. Residues: CASTTSGRENTDTQYF. V and J are TRBV19 and TRBJ2-3, with TRBD2 matching over 13 bases. After removal of 9 bases from V and 2 bases from J, the junction contained 8 bases not matched to a gene. In germline, CDR1 is LNHDA, CDR2 SQIVND (reference sequence). The length of the CDR3 is 16 residues.

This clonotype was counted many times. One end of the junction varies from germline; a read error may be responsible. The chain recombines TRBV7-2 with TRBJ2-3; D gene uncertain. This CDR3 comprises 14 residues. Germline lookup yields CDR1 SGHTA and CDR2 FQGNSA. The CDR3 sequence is CASRLEFITDTQYF. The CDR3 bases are TGTGCCAGCAGATTAGAGTTTATCACAGATACGCAGTATTTT.

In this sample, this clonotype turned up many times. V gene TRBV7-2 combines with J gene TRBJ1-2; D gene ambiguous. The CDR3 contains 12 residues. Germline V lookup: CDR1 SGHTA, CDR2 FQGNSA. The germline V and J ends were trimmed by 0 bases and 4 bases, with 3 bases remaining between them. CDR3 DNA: TGTGCCAGCAGCTTAGCAACCTATGGCTACACCTTC. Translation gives CASSLATYGYTF.

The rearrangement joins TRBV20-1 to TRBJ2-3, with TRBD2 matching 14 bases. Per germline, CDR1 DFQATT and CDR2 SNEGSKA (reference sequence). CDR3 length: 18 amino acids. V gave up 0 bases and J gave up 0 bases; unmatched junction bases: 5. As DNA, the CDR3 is TGCAGTGCTAGAGATCGACTAGCGGGGGGGTCTAGCACAGATACGCAGTATTTT. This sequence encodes CSARDRLAGGSSTDTQYF.